These T cell receptor beta chains were read from a single sample in a study of CXCR3-negative and CXCR3-positive naive CD8 T cells. TCRdb reprocessed the 5' RACE reads and stores each CDR3 protein as one record, lacking DNA. The sample's table shows about 150,000 distinct CDR3 sequences. The source material was naive CXCR3+ CD8+ T cells from blood. The receptors derive from a human donor in good health. Some clones in this sample may be carry-over from other donors' samples. Each CDR3 is given with its conserved first and last residue.

j_gene,v_gene,CDR3aa
TRBJ2-1,TRBV29-1,CSVDTWSSYNEQFF
TRBJ2-3,TRBV7-2,CASSLQSTDTQYF
TRBJ1-2,TRBV3-1,CASSQGTKFYGYTF
TRBJ2-7,TRBV15,CATSRDEIAGGYEQYF
TRBJ2-3,TRBV20-1,CSARDLAAGPDTQYF
TRBJ2-7,TRBV7-2,CASSLAPTGYEQYF
TRBJ2-3,TRBV28,CASSLWVAGASTDTQYF
TRBJ2-1,TRBV7-9,CASSFGLAGNEQFF
TRBJ2-5,TRBV15,CATSRDMTATRQETQYF
TRBJ1-3,TRBV29-1,CSAAFSGNTIYF
TRBJ2-1,TRBV4-1,CASSQTWNEQFF
TRBJ2-3,TRBV28,CASSLYLGESTDTQYF
TRBJ2-1,TRBV7-9,CASSHPALNGRSIF
TRBJ2-7,TRBV27,CASSWTGGNYEQYF
TRBJ2-1,TRBV7-8,CASSFRQNNEQFF
TRBJ2-7,TRBV11-2,CASSSGQIEQYF
TRBJ2-4,TRBV14,CASSGLDHDIQYF
TRBJ2-3,TRBV7-8,CASSLEVGLAGGTDTQYF
TRBJ2-7,TRBV12-3/TRBV12-4,CASSGTEGYEQYF
TRBJ2-1,TRBV20-1,CSARDTEGLDNEQFF
TRBJ2-7,TRBV29-1,CSVEDTEDEQYF
TRBJ2-1,TRBV4-1,CASSQGGQGYNEQFF
TRBJ2-1,TRBV12-3/TRBV12-4,CASSLLGTGCLF
TRBJ2-3,TRBV11-3,CACSWDSTDTQYF
TRBJ1-2,TRBV19,CASSEAPTAGYTF
TRBJ1-1,TRBV9,CASSVDAGVGYTEAFF